The clone carrying this T cell receptor (beta chain) has just one count. Its antigen is unidentified. This cohort consisted of healthy bone marrow donors. The CDR3 extends over 12 amino acids. The ends were cut back, 2 bases at V and 6 bases at J, with 4 bases in the middle. Germline V CDR1 and CDR2: LNHDA, SQIVND (reference sequence). The sample is drawn from a study of cytomegalovirus exposure and HLA in healthy donors. Study observations and caveats: While the bulk of TCR sequences proved rare, some public TCRs turned up in many donors. HLA alleles were associated with 17,000 or so TCR beta sequences in a later analysis at 0.05 false discovery rate. Sequencing likely caused a cluster of highly shared sequence variants.

The PCR contained 60 Vbeta and 13 Jbeta primers. Only in-frame clones appear in the TCRdb table, and some are missing; sequencing was by immunoSEQ multiplex PCR. The sample holds around 150,000 clones, around 78% seen once. The V call is TRBV19, the J call TRBJ1-4; D is unclear. The TCR was taken from a woman between 40 and 50 years old in good health and CMV-seronegative. The specimen sequenced was PBMCs. The CDR3, as DNA: TGTGCCAGTAGTATACGCGATGAAAAACTGTTTTTT. This encodes CASSIRDEKLFF.